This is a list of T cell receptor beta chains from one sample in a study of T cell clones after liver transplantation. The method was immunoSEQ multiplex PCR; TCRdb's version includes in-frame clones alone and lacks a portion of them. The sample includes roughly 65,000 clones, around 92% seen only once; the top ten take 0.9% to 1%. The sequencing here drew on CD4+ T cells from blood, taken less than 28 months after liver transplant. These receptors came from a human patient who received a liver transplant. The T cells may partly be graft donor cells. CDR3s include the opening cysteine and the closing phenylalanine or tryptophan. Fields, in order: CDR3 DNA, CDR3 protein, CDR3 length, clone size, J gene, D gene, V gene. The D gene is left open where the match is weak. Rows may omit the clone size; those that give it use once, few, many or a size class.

CDR3nt: TGCGCCAGCAGCTTGGTTGGTTCAGACAGGGGCCCAGGCGGGGAGCTGTTTTTT
CDR3aa: CASSLVGSDRGPGGELFF
len: 18
abundance: -
j_gene: TRBJ2-2
d_gene: TRBD1
v_gene: TRBV5-1

CDR3nt: TGTGCCAGCAGCTTAATGGGCGGGGACATTCAGTACTTC
CDR3aa: CASSLMGGDIQYF
len: 13
abundance: once
j_gene: TRBJ2-4
d_gene: -
v_gene: TRBV11-2

CDR3nt: TGCGCCAGCAGCTTGGACTGGCGGGAGAGCGGGGAGCAGTATTTC
CDR3aa: CASSLDWRESGEQYF
len: 15
abundance: -
j_gene: TRBJ2-7
d_gene: TRBD2
v_gene: TRBV5-1

CDR3nt: TGTGCCAGCAGCTCCACCGCCTATGGCTACACCTTC
CDR3aa: CASSSTAYGYTF
len: 12
abundance: -
j_gene: TRBJ1-2
d_gene: -
v_gene: TRBV5-4

CDR3nt: TGTGCCAGCAGCGCCCGACTAGCGGGAGTGGAGACCCAGTACTTC
CDR3aa: CASSARLAGVETQYF
len: 15
abundance: -
j_gene: TRBJ2-5
d_gene: TRBD2
v_gene: TRBV9

CDR3nt: TGTGCCAGTATTCCGGGACAAGTTATCTCTGGAAACACCATATATTTT
CDR3aa: CASIPGQVISGNTIYF
len: 16
abundance: -
j_gene: TRBJ1-3
d_gene: -
v_gene: TRBV19

CDR3nt: TGTGCCAGCAGCCAAGATCCGGGCCTTCGCCCCTACGAGCAGTACTTC
CDR3aa: CASSQDPGLRPYEQYF
len: 16
abundance: -
j_gene: TRBJ2-7
d_gene: -
v_gene: TRBV4-2

CDR3nt: TGTGCCAGCAGGGGCGTTAATGAAAAACTGTTTTTT
CDR3aa: CASRGVNEKLFF
len: 12
abundance: -
j_gene: TRBJ1-4
d_gene: -
v_gene: TRBV7-9

CDR3nt: TGTGCCAGCAGCCCCCGAGGAAACACAGATACGCAGTATTTT
CDR3aa: CASSPRGNTDTQYF
len: 14
abundance: -
j_gene: TRBJ2-3
d_gene: -
v_gene: TRBV5-6

CDR3nt: TGTGCCAGCATTGAGAACACTGAAGCTTTCTTT
CDR3aa: CASIENTEAFF
len: 11
abundance: -
j_gene: TRBJ1-1
d_gene: -
v_gene: TRBV2

CDR3nt: TGTGCCAGCAGCAGGGAGCGAGAGACCCAGTACTTC
CDR3aa: CASSRERETQYF
len: 12
abundance: -
j_gene: TRBJ2-5
d_gene: -
v_gene: TRBV7-2

CDR3nt: TGTGCCAGTACTAAGGGGCAGAGTAATAGCAATCAGCCCCAGCATTTT
CDR3aa: CASTKGQSNSNQPQHF
len: 16
abundance: few
j_gene: TRBJ1-5
d_gene: -
v_gene: TRBV19

CDR3nt: TGTGCCAGCAGCATTACAGGTACCGGGGAGCTGTTTTTT
CDR3aa: CASSITGTGELFF
len: 13
abundance: -
j_gene: TRBJ2-2
d_gene: -
v_gene: TRBV9

CDR3nt: TGTGCCAGCAGCTTAGGAATGAGGGGGGGGAACACTGAAGCTTTCTTT
CDR3aa: CASSLGMRGGNTEAFF
len: 16
abundance: -
j_gene: TRBJ1-1
d_gene: -
v_gene: TRBV11-3

CDR3nt: TGTGCCAGCAGCGCAACCGGGACCCAAGAGACCCAGTACTTC
CDR3aa: CASSATGTQETQYF
len: 14
abundance: -
j_gene: TRBJ2-5
d_gene: -
v_gene: TRBV9

CDR3nt: TGTGCCAGTAGTATTTTCAGCGGCTACACCTTC
CDR3aa: CASSIFSGYTF
len: 11
abundance: -
j_gene: TRBJ1-2
d_gene: -
v_gene: TRBV19

CDR3nt: TGTGCCAGCAGCTTAGATGGGACCACCTACGAGCAGTACTTC
CDR3aa: CASSLDGTTYEQYF
len: 14
abundance: -
j_gene: TRBJ2-7
d_gene: -
v_gene: TRBV11-3

CDR3nt: TGTGCCAGCAGAACCACAGGGACCGGGGAGCTGTTTTTT
CDR3aa: CASRTTGTGELFF
len: 13
abundance: -
j_gene: TRBJ2-2
d_gene: -
v_gene: TRBV28

CDR3nt: TGTGCCAGCTCATCACCTGCAGTGGGCACCGGGGAGCTGTTTTTT
CDR3aa: CASSSPAVGTGELFF
len: 15
abundance: -
j_gene: TRBJ2-2
d_gene: -
v_gene: TRBV18

CDR3nt: TGTGCCAGCAGCTTGGAGGGGACAAAAGAGACCCAGTACTTC
CDR3aa: CASSLEGTKETQYF
len: 14
abundance: -
j_gene: TRBJ2-5
d_gene: -
v_gene: TRBV5-6

CDR3nt: TGTGCCAGCAGTTACGGACAGGGGGCGCGTGGCTACACCTTC
CDR3aa: CASSYGQGARGYTF
len: 14
abundance: -
j_gene: TRBJ1-2
d_gene: TRBD1
v_gene: TRBV28

CDR3nt: TGTGCCAGCAGCGTAGTTCCGGATACCGGGGAGCTGTTTTTT
CDR3aa: CASSVVPDTGELFF
len: 14
abundance: -
j_gene: TRBJ2-2
d_gene: -
v_gene: TRBV9

CDR3nt: TGTGCCAGCAGCCCTGGGACCCACCCAACTAATGAAAAACTGTTTTTT
CDR3aa: CASSPGTHPTNEKLFF
len: 16
abundance: -
j_gene: TRBJ1-4
d_gene: -
v_gene: TRBV7-8

CDR3nt: TGTGCCAGTAGGAGTAGCGGGACGAACACCGGGGAGCTGTTTTTT
CDR3aa: CASRSSGTNTGELFF
len: 15
abundance: -
j_gene: TRBJ2-2
d_gene: TRBD2
v_gene: TRBV19

CDR3nt: TGTGCCAGCAGCCACAGCCCAGGGTACAATGAGCAGTTCTTC
CDR3aa: CASSHSPGYNEQFF
len: 14
abundance: -
j_gene: TRBJ2-1
d_gene: -
v_gene: TRBV7-6

CDR3nt: TGCAGCGTTGAGGGGGCCTCCTACGAGCAGTACTTC
CDR3aa: CSVEGASYEQYF
len: 12
abundance: once
j_gene: TRBJ2-7
d_gene: -
v_gene: TRBV29-1

CDR3nt: TGTGCCAGCAGCCCCCGCGGGGGGCAAAACTACAATGAGCAGTTCTTC
CDR3aa: CASSPRGGQNYNEQFF
len: 16
abundance: -
j_gene: TRBJ2-1
d_gene: TRBD2
v_gene: TRBV9

CDR3nt: TGCGCCAGCAGCCGAACGACAGACTCCTATACCTTC
CDR3aa: CASSRTTDSYTF
len: 12
abundance: few
j_gene: TRBJ1-2
d_gene: -
v_gene: TRBV5-1

CDR3nt: TGTGCCTGGAGTCAAGGAGATACGCAGTATTTT
CDR3aa: CAWSQGDTQYF
len: 11
abundance: once
j_gene: TRBJ2-3
d_gene: -
v_gene: TRBV30

CDR3nt: TGTGCCAGACCCTTCCAGGGGACTAATGAAAAACTGTTTTTT
CDR3aa: CARPFQGTNEKLFF
len: 14
abundance: -
j_gene: TRBJ1-4
d_gene: -
v_gene: TRBV2

CDR3nt: TGTGCCTGGAGCGCAGGGGGCCCGGGTGGCTACACCTTC
CDR3aa: CAWSAGGPGGYTF
len: 13
abundance: once
j_gene: TRBJ1-2
d_gene: TRBD1
v_gene: TRBV30

CDR3nt: TGTGCCAGCAGCCCAAGGGGACAGCCCCAGCATTTT
CDR3aa: CASSPRGQPQHF
len: 12
abundance: -
j_gene: TRBJ1-5
d_gene: -
v_gene: TRBV6-6

CDR3nt: TGTGCCAGCAGTTTACTGGGGGACACTGAAGCTTTCTTT
CDR3aa: CASSLLGDTEAFF
len: 13
abundance: -
j_gene: TRBJ1-1
d_gene: -
v_gene: TRBV28

CDR3nt: TGCGCCAGCAGCTTGGTGGGGATGAACACTGAAGCTTTCTTT
CDR3aa: CASSLVGMNTEAFF
len: 14
abundance: -
j_gene: TRBJ1-1
d_gene: -
v_gene: TRBV5-1

CDR3nt: TGTGCCAGCACATTCCGTCAGGGAAGGGATCAGCCCCAGCATTTT
CDR3aa: CASTFRQGRDQPQHF
len: 15
abundance: -
j_gene: TRBJ1-5
d_gene: -
v_gene: TRBV6-6

CDR3nt: TGTGCCAGCAGCGGCCTACAGGGGGTGCACACAGATACGCAGTATTTT
CDR3aa: CASSGLQGVHTDTQYF
len: 16
abundance: -
j_gene: TRBJ2-3
d_gene: TRBD1
v_gene: TRBV9

CDR3nt: TGTGCCAGCAGCTCGGTGAGAGCGGGGTATCATGAGCAGTTCTTC
CDR3aa: CASSSVRAGYHEQFF
len: 15
abundance: -
j_gene: TRBJ2-1
d_gene: TRBD2
v_gene: TRBV7-6

CDR3nt: TGCGCCAGCAGCCAAGACAAAAGCTCCTACAATGAGCAGTTCTTC
CDR3aa: CASSQDKSSYNEQFF
len: 15
abundance: -
j_gene: TRBJ2-1
d_gene: -
v_gene: TRBV4-3

CDR3nt: TGTGCCAGCAGTGAAATCGGAGAAAGGGCTTTCTTT
CDR3aa: CASSEIGERAFF
len: 12
abundance: -
j_gene: TRBJ1-1
d_gene: -
v_gene: TRBV6-1

CDR3nt: TGTGCCAGCAGCGTCGACAGGAACTATGGCTACACCTTC
CDR3aa: CASSVDRNYGYTF
len: 13
abundance: -
j_gene: TRBJ1-2
d_gene: -
v_gene: TRBV2

CDR3nt: TGTGCCAGCAGAGCCGGGACAGGGGACTATGGCTACACCTTC
CDR3aa: CASRAGTGDYGYTF
len: 14
abundance: -
j_gene: TRBJ1-2
d_gene: TRBD1
v_gene: TRBV7-2

CDR3nt: TGTGCCAGCAGCTTTACTAGCGGGAGGGCCGGGAATGAGCAGTTCTTC
CDR3aa: CASSFTSGRAGNEQFF
len: 16
abundance: -
j_gene: TRBJ2-1
d_gene: TRBD2
v_gene: TRBV7-3

CDR3nt: TGTGCCAGTAGACGGACAGGGGTAGGCAATCAGCCCCAGCATTTT
CDR3aa: CASRRTGVGNQPQHF
len: 15
abundance: once
j_gene: TRBJ1-5
d_gene: TRBD1
v_gene: TRBV19

CDR3nt: TGCAGCGTTGATAGACTAGCGGGAGGGAGTGAGCAGTTCTTC
CDR3aa: CSVDRLAGGSEQFF
len: 14
abundance: -
j_gene: TRBJ2-1
d_gene: TRBD2
v_gene: TRBV29-1

CDR3nt: TGTGCCAGCAGCTTGGGAACACGGGACAGGCAGTTCTTC
CDR3aa: CASSLGTRDRQFF
len: 13
abundance: -
j_gene: TRBJ2-1
d_gene: TRBD1
v_gene: TRBV5-8

CDR3nt: TGTGCCTGGGGGGCCGGCCAGCCCCAGCATTTT
CDR3aa: CAWGAGQPQHF
len: 11
abundance: -
j_gene: TRBJ1-5
d_gene: -
v_gene: TRBV30

CDR3nt: TGTGCCAGCAGTGGTACCGGGACAGGGGGATCAAATGAAAAACTGTTTTTT
CDR3aa: CASSGTGTGGSNEKLFF
len: 17
abundance: -
j_gene: TRBJ1-4
d_gene: TRBD1
v_gene: TRBV9

CDR3nt: TGTGCCAGCATTCTAGAAGTTACCTCCTACAATGAGCAGTTCTTC
CDR3aa: CASILEVTSYNEQFF
len: 15
abundance: once
j_gene: TRBJ2-1
d_gene: -
v_gene: TRBV2

CDR3nt: TGTGCCAGCAGCCCACTACCGGACAGTCCCTATGGCTACACCTTC
CDR3aa: CASSPLPDSPYGYTF
len: 15
abundance: -
j_gene: TRBJ1-2
d_gene: -
v_gene: TRBV7-3

CDR3nt: TGTGCCAGCATCCTAGCGGGAGGGCCCGGGGAGACCCAGTACTTC
CDR3aa: CASILAGGPGETQYF
len: 15
abundance: -
j_gene: TRBJ2-5
d_gene: TRBD2
v_gene: TRBV2

CDR3nt: TGCGCCAGCAGTCAAGCCCCCCTAGCGGGAGTCGGAAATGAGCAGTTCTTC
CDR3aa: CASSQAPLAGVGNEQFF
len: 17
abundance: -
j_gene: TRBJ2-1
d_gene: TRBD2
v_gene: TRBV23-1

CDR3nt: TGTGCCAGCAGTTTAACGAGACCGGAATACGAGCAGTACTTC
CDR3aa: CASSLTRPEYEQYF
len: 14
abundance: once
j_gene: TRBJ2-7
d_gene: -
v_gene: TRBV28